One and the same sample provided the 28 T cell receptor beta chains below, sequenced in a study of blood T cells in healthy people across ages. Primed by a sample-barcoded 5' primer and a J-beta primer mix, a second PCR proceeded for 7 to 11 cycles. TCRdb ran MiXCR on the 5' RACE reads and lists one entry per CDR3 protein. The sample includes about 2 million distinct CDR3 sequences, just under 50% of them seen just once. The specimen sequenced was blood. The receptor source for this set is a woman aged 35 to 49 in good health.

This clonotype was detected only a few times. The chain recombines TRBV12-3 or TRBV12-4 with TRBJ1-1; TRBD1 agrees at 9 bases. This CDR3 region has 15 residues. The ends lost 5 bases at V and 1 base at J; junction bases unmatched: 5. The CDR3, as DNA: TGTGCCAGCAGTCTGCCACAGGGGGCGAACACTGAAGCTTTCTTT. Protein product: CASSLPQGANTEAFF.

This clonotype appeared a single time. J is TRBJ2-7 and V is TRBV25-1; maybe TRBD1 (6 bases). Trimming took 2 bases from V and 7 from J, leaving 12 bases between them. Germline-derived CDR1 and CDR2 are MGHDK and SYGVNS. This CDR3 is built from 13 residues. The DNA for the CDR3 is TGTGCCAGCAGTGAAGGGGGACACCCTGAGCAGTACTTC. It is translated as CASSEGGHPEQYF.

The CDR3 loop reads CASSFLAVDTQYF. The CDR3 bases are TGTGCCAGCAGTTTCCTAGCGGTAGATACGCAGTATTTT. V gene TRBV6-2 or TRBV6-3 combines with J gene TRBJ2-3; the match to TRBD2 covers 7 bases. This CDR3 comprises 13 residues. The ends lost 4 bases at V and 5 bases at J; junction bases unmatched: 3. Germline CDR1 is MNHEY and CDR2 is SVGEGT.

This clonotype was detected only once. This rearrangement joins TRBV24-1 to TRBJ1-2; D unclear. In germline, CDR1 is KGHDR, CDR2 SFDVKD. V shed 2 bases and J shed 8 bases, with 11 bases lying between them. The CDR3 is 13 amino acids. This chain's CDR3 is CATSDYGLSGYTF. CDR3 coding DNA: TGTGCCACCAGTGATTACGGGCTATCCGGCTACACCTTC.

The DNA for the CDR3 is TGCGCCAGCAGCTTGGCCGTGAAGGTCGACACCGGGGAGCTGTTTTTT. Residues: CASSLAVKVDTGELFF. The chain links TRBV5-1 to TRBJ2-2; D not resolved. The CDR3 loop spans 16 amino acids. V was pared by 0 bases and J by 3 bases, with 12 bases between. Germline lookup yields CDR1 SGHRS and CDR2 YFSETQ.

A note on this clonotype: A much larger clone differs by one base, so this may be a read error. The J gene is TRBJ2-5, the V gene TRBV20-1; 7 nucleotides agree with TRBD2. The CDR3 spans 14 residues. Germline V CDR1 and CDR2: DFQATT, SNEGSKA (reference sequence). V gave up 6 bases and J gave up 11 bases; unmatched junction bases: 18. The CDR3 DNA follows: TGCAGTGCCAGACTAGCCCGCGTTATTACTGAGCAGTACTTC. Translated, it gives CSARLARVITEQYF.

The chain combines TRBV28 with TRBJ2-1; 7 nucleotides agree with TRBD2. The germline CDR1 and CDR2 sequences are MDHEN and SYDVKM. Trimming at V came to 2 bases and at J to 6 bases, leaving 4 bases not matched to a gene. This CDR3 spans 14 amino acids. The CDR3 DNA follows: TGTGCCAGCAGTTTACGGGAGGCTCGCAATGAGCAGTTCTTC. Amino acid sequence: CASSLREARNEQFF.

The chain employs TRBV9 and TRBJ2-7, with TRBD1 identical over 9 bases. Unmatched junction bases numbered 9, after V lost 0 bases and J lost 5 bases. The CDR3 contains 16 residues. Per germline, CDR1 SGDLS and CDR2 YYNGEE. The CDR3 DNA sequence: TGTGCCAGCAGCGTAGGAGAAGGGACAGGGACCCACGAGCAGTACTTC. Amino acid sequence: CASSVGEGTGTHEQYF.

This chain links TRBV7-9 with TRBJ2-7; D call uncertain. The CDR3 is made up of 13 amino acids. Germline V gene data show CDR1 as SEHNR and CDR2 as FQNEAQ (reference sequence). Trimming pared 5 bases from V and 7 bases from J, leaving 15 bases between. The CDR3, as DNA: TGTGCCAGCAGCCCAATGGAAGACAATGAGCAGTACTTC. Its translation: CASSPMEDNEQYF.

The chain links TRBV6-2 or TRBV6-3 to TRBJ2-3; unclear D gene. This CDR3 has 12 amino acids. The V end was cut by 7 bases, the J end by 3 bases, with 8 bases between. Germline CDR1 is MNHEY and CDR2 is SVGEGT. CDR3 amino acids: CASTLPTDTQYF. Here the CDR3 DNA reads TGTGCCAGCACTCTCCCTACAGATACGCAGTATTTT.

The chain carries TRBV20-1 and TRBJ2-1, with a tentative D call TRBD2 (7 bases). The germline CDR1 and CDR2 sequences are DFQATT and SNEGSKA (reference sequence). Deletions cut 5 bases from V and 1 base from J, with 18 bases between. The CDR3 length is 16 residues. The CDR3 nucleotides read TGCAGTGCTCCAAAAGGGGGGGCTAGGTCCTACAATGAGCAGTTCTTC. This encodes CSAPKGGARSYNEQFF.

The table lists this clonotype with a few counts. The chain couples TRBV10-3 to TRBJ2-7; 11 bases align to TRBD2. The germline V gene encodes CDR1 ENHRY and CDR2 SYGVKD. CDR3 length equals 15 residues. Losses at the gene ends were 6 bases for V and 1 base for J; bases not matched to a gene: 5. The CDR3 reads CAISPGLAVSYEQYF. Written as DNA, the CDR3 is TGTGCCATCAGCCCGGGACTAGCGGTTTCCTACGAGCAGTACTTC.

The rearrangement uses TRBV3-1 and TRBJ1-2; TRBD1 might be the D (6 bases). The CDR3 contains 13 residues. V was pared by 5 bases and J by 4 bases, with 11 bases between. Per the germline V gene, CDR1 is LGHDT and CDR2 is YNNKEL (reference sequence). The CDR3 is CASSETGFYGYTF. The DNA for the CDR3 is TGTGCCAGCAGCGAGACAGGATTCTATGGCTACACCTTC.

This chain uses TRBV20-1 with TRBJ2-7; 7 bases fit TRBD1. J gave up 0 bases and V 2 bases, and 7 bases lay outside the gene matches. Germline V gene data show CDR1 as DFQATT and CDR2 as SNEGSKA (reference sequence). The CDR3 covers 15 residues. This CDR3 is CSARLGQPSSYEQYF. CDR3 nucleotide sequence: TGCAGTGCTAGACTGGGACAGCCATCCTCCTACGAGCAGTACTTC.

The rearrangement links TRBV5-1 to TRBJ2-5; no clear D gene. The ends were cut back, 6 bases at V and 3 bases at J, with 6 bases in the middle. Germline values: CDR1 SGHRS, CDR2 YFSETQ. The CDR3 consists of 11 residues. CDR3 coding DNA: TGCGCCAGCACCTCTGAAGAGACCCAGTACTTC. Protein: CASTSEETQYF.

J is TRBJ2-1 and V is TRBV15; 7 bases fit TRBD2. Germline assignment: CDR1 LNHNV and CDR2 YYDKDF (reference sequence). The V and J ends lost 0 bases and 5 bases, in that order; junction bases with no gene match: 1. The CDR3 covers 14 residues. CDR3 region: CATSRDRGDNEQFF. CDR3 sequence (DNA): TGTGCCACCAGCAGAGACCGGGGGGACAATGAGCAGTTCTTC.

This clonotype came up a few times. The V call is TRBV7-9, the J call TRBJ2-7, with 8 bases matching TRBD1. The V gene end was trimmed by 5 bases and the J gene end by 6 bases; junction bases not matched to a gene: 18. Germline V gives CDR1 SEHNR, CDR2 FQNEAQ (reference sequence). The CDR3 is made up of 17 amino acids. The DNA of the CDR3 is TGTGCCAGCAGCATCCTTCGATCGGACAGGGACGTTAGCGAGCAGTACTTC. It translates to CASSILRSDRDVSEQYF.

The CDR3 sequence: CASSPWTSGDWDTQYF. CDR3 nucleotides: TGTGCCAGCAGCCCTTGGACTAGCGGGGATTGGGATACGCAGTATTTT. This sequence joins TRBV3-1 and TRBJ2-3; TRBD2 agrees at 12 bases. After removal of 4 bases from V and 6 bases from J, the junction contained 8 bases not matched to a gene. This CDR3 is 16 amino acids long. Germline lookup yields CDR1 LGHDT and CDR2 YNNKEL (reference sequence).

The chain recombines TRBV7-2 with TRBJ2-5; tentatively, D is TRBD2 (7 bases). Trimming removed 5 bases from V and 4 bases from J, with 14 bases in between. There are 14 residues in the CDR3. The germline V gene encodes CDR1 SGHTA and CDR2 FQGNSA. The CDR3, as DNA: TGTGCCAGCAGCCCGCGGGGGCCCATAGAGACCCAGTACTTC. This sequence encodes CASSPRGPIETQYF.

The chain is built from TRBV7-2 and TRBJ1-2, with 8 bases identical to TRBD1. Trimming cost V 4 bases and J 4 bases; bases outside gene matches: 5. Germline V gives CDR1 SGHTA, CDR2 FQGNSA. CDR3 size: 14 residues. For the CDR3, the DNA is TGTGCCAGCAGCTGGGCAGGACAGGGCTATGGCTACACCTTC. Translating it yields CASSWAGQGYGYTF.

V and J are TRBV6-1 and TRBJ2-3; D might be TRBD2 (5 bases). Per the germline V gene, CDR1 is MNHNS and CDR2 is SASEGT. CDR3 size: 15 residues. V dropped 2 bases and J dropped 1 base, with 10 bases sitting between them. CDR3 loop: CASSENLARTDTQYF. DNA for the CDR3: TGTGCCAGCAGTGAAAACCTAGCTCGCACAGATACGCAGTATTTT.

This clonotype was found many times. The V call is TRBV7-2, the J call TRBJ2-7, with 10 bases identical to TRBD1. The CDR3 runs to 19 residues. CDR1 and CDR2 from the germline V gene are SGHTA and FQGNSA. The ends lost 5 bases at V and 0 bases at J; junction bases unmatched: 16. CDR3 in amino acids: CASSPWPGDRGFSSYEQYF. In nucleotides, the CDR3 is TGTGCCAGCAGCCCCTGGCCCGGGGACAGGGGCTTTAGCTCCTACGAGCAGTACTTC.

This chain links TRBV7-2 with TRBJ1-2; weak D call: TRBD1 (5 bases). CDR1 is SGHTA, CDR2 FQGNSA, per germline. There are 13 residues in the CDR3. Trimming took off 2 bases at V and 13 bases at J, with 17 bases between the two ends. The CDR3 region has the DNA TGTGCCAGCAGCTTATCCCGAGGGGCCCCCTTCACCTTC. It is translated as CASSLSRGAPFTF.

In regard to this clonotype: One end of the junction does not line up with germline, which may come from a read error. The V gene is TRBV19, the J gene TRBJ2-4; the match to TRBD1 covers 9 bases. TRBJ2-7 explains the end of the DNA better; the J call may be wrong. There are 16 residues in the CDR3. The V gene's germline CDR1 is LNHDA and CDR2 SQIVND (reference sequence). CDR3 sequence: CACSTRGTGKNLEQYF. CDR3 coding DNA: TGTGCCTGTAGTACTAGGGGGACAGGGAAAAATCTCGAGCAGTACTTC.

This clonotype was detected only a few times. The chain carries TRBV11-2 and TRBJ2-1; D might be TRBD1 (5 bases). The CDR3 spans 16 residues. Germline assignment: CDR1 SGHAT and CDR2 FQNNGV. Trimming stripped 7 bases from V and 10 bases from J, with 26 bases between. CDR3 sequence (DNA): TGTGCCAGCACCTTCAGGGATCCCCGAGCTCTTAACGAGCAGTTCTTC. Amino acids: CASTFRDPRALNEQFF.

The rearrangement joins TRBV20-1 to TRBJ2-1; 9 bases fit TRBD2. This CDR3 is built from 16 residues. CDR1 is DFQATT and CDR2 is SNEGSKA in the germline V gene (reference sequence). V lost 0 bases to trimming and J lost 4 bases; unmatched junction nucleotides: 7. The CDR3 protein is CSARDSGGGAYNEQFF. The CDR3, as DNA: TGCAGTGCTAGAGATTCAGGCGGGGGGGCTTACAATGAGCAGTTCTTC.

This clonotype was seen a few times. This sequence joins TRBV27 and TRBJ2-7; 8 bases are a match to TRBD2. Germline trimming cut 4 bases from V and 4 bases from J; bases unmatched to any gene: 3. Germline values: CDR1 MNHEY, CDR2 SMNVEV (reference sequence). The CDR3 totals 13 residues. CDR3 nucleotide sequence: TGTGCCAGCAGTTACACTAGCGGTTACGAGCAGTACTTC. It translates to CASSYTSGYEQYF.

The chain links TRBV7-3 to TRBJ2-5, with 11 positions matching TRBD1. The CDR3 consists of 16 residues. Trimming took 2 bases from V and 4 from J; bases not matched to a gene: 6. Germline lookup yields CDR1 SGHTA and CDR2 FQGTGA. The CDR3 region has the DNA TGTGCCAGCAGCTTAGGGGGACAGGGGGGACGAGAGACCCAGTACTTC. The encoded protein is CASSLGGQGGRETQYF.